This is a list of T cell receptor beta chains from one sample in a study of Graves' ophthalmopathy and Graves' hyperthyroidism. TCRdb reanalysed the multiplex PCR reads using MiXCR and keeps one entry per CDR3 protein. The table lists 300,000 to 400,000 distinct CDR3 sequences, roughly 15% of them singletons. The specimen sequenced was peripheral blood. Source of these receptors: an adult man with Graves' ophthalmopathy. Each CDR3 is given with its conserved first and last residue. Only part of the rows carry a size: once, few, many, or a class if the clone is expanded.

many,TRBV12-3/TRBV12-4,CASSAGLAPGGELFF
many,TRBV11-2,CASSLGTEHSYEQYF
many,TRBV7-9,CASSGNRVQETQYF
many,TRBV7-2,CASSARDFNSPLHF
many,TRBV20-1,CSARDSGGASPEAFF
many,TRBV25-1,CASSEHRDGETQYF
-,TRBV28,CASSPFIAGGVYNEQFF
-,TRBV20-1,CSAGLTPETQYF
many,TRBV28,CASRNRSTYLAGANVLTF
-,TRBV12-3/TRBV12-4,CASTGGGQETQYF
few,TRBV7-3,CASSNLGETQYF
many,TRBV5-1,CASSFPTSDTGELFF
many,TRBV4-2,CASSREDRGIEPQHF
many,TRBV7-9,CASSSTGVLQPQHF
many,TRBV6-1,CASSESDPGQPQHF
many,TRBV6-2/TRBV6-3,CASSYHLAGAGETQYF
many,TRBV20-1,CSARLPDQETQYF
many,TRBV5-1,CASSSTGTATYEQYF